This T cell receptor (beta chain) emerged from a study of T cells of healthy individuals (dated by TCRdb to the late 2010s). The library relied on 5' RACE. For sequencing, an Illumina MiSeq was employed. TCRdb passed the public sequencing reads through fastp at Q25 and MiXCR, retaining productive beta sequences. Each CDR3 protein gets just one entry, which takes the most common genes and DNA from the rows behind it. Here the sample has 63,000 or so distinct CDR3 sequences; 15% to 20% occur a single time. The ten largest clones take up around 5% of the sample. CDR1 and CDR2 (LNHDA, SQIVND) derive from the germline V gene (reference sequence). Compared with germline, V lacks 9 bases and J lacks 1 base; bases without a gene match: 9. The CDR3 measures 15 amino acids from cysteine to phenylalanine. The sequence is cut down to CDR3 DNA, 45 bases in frame from base 1. The sample holds a few counts of this clonotype. Its antigen specificity is not known. No much larger clone is present one base from it, and per-base qualities are unavailable.

The V and J genes are TRBV19 and TRBJ1-3, with TRBD1 identical over 7 junction bases. The TCR sequence derives from a human donor in good health. Here the CDR3 is given as CASRADRASGNTIYF. In nucleotide form, the sequence is TGTGCCAGCCGAGCTGACAGGGCGTCTGGAAACACCATATATTTT.